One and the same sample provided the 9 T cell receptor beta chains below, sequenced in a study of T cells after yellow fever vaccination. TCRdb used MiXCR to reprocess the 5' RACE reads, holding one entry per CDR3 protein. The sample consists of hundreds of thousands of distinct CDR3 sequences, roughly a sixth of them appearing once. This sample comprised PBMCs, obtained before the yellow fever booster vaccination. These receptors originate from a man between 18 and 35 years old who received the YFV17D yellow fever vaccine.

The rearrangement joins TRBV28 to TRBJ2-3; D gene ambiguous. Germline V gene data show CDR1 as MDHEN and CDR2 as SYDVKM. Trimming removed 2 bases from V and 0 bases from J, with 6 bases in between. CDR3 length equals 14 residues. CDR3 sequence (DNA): TGTGCCAGCAGTTTACAGCCTAGCACAGATACGCAGTATTTT. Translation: CASSLQPSTDTQYF.

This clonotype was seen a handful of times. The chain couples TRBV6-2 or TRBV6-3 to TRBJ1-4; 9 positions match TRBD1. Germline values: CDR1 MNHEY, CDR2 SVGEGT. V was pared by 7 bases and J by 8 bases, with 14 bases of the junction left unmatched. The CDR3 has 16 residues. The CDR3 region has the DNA TGTGCCAGCAAGGACAGGGGCCCCGTCTTGTACGAAAAACTGTTTTTT. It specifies CASKDRGPVLYEKLFF.

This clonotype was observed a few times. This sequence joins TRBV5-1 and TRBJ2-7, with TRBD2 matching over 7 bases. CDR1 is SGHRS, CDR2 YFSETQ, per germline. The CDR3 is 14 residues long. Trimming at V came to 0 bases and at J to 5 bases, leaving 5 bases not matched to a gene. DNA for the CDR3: TGCGCCAGCAGCTTGGTGGGAGGGCCCGACGAGCAGTACTTC. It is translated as CASSLVGGPDEQYF.

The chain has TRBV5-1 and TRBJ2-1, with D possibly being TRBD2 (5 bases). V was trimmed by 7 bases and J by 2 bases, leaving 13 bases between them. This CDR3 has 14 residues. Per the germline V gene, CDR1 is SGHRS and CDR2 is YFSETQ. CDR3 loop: CASGTSGTYNEQFF. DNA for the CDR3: TGCGCCAGCGGCACGTCGGGAACCTACAATGAGCAGTTCTTC.

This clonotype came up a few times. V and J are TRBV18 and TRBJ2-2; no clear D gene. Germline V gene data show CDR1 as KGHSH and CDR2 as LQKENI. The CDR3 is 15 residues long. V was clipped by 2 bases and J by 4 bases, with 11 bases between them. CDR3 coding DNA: TGTGCCAGCTCACCAGGGCTACAGTCCACCGGGGAGCTGTTTTTT. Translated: CASSPGLQSTGELFF.

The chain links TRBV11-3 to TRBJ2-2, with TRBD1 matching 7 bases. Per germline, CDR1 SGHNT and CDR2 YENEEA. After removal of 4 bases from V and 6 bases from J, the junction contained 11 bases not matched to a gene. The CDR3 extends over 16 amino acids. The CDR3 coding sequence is TGTGCCAGCAGCTCCCGGGACAGCCAGTGGTCCGGGGAGCTGTTTTTT. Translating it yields CASSSRDSQWSGELFF.

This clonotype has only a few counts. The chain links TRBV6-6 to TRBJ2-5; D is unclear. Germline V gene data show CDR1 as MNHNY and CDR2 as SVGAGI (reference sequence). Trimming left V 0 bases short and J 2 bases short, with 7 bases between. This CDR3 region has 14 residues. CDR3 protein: CASSYSRVQETQYF. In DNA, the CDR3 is TGTGCCAGCAGTTACTCCCGAGTTCAAGAGACCCAGTACTTC.

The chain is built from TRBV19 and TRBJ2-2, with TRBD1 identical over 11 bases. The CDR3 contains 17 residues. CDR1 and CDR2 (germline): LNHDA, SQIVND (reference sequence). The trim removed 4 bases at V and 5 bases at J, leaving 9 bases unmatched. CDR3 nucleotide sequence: TGTGCCAGTAGTACTGACCGGGACAGGGGGTTTACCGGGGAGCTGTTTTTT. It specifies CASSTDRDRGFTGELFF.

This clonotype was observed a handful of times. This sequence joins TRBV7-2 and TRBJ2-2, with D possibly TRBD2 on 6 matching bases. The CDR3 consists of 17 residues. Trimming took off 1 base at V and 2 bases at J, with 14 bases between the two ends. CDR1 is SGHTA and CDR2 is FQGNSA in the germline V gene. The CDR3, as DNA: TGTGCCAGCAGCTTAGGGGCCAGGACTATTAACACCGGGGAGCTGTTTTTT. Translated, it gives CASSLGARTINTGELFF.